One sample yielded the 4 T cell receptor beta chains listed below, sequenced in a study of CD8+ T cells in alopecia areata. Following extraction, RNA underwent reverse transcription to cDNA, which served as the sequencing template. The protocol was immunoSEQ multiplex PCR, while the TCRdb copy is restricted to in-frame clones and leaves out a portion. The table has fewer than 200,000 clones, around three fifths seen once. Sample: CD4+ T cells sorted from blood, taken at week 0. These receptors all stem from a human donor with alopecia areata.

The chain recombines TRBV7-9 with TRBJ1-5; D is ambiguous. Trimming pared 0 bases from V and 2 bases from J, leaving 11 bases between. The CDR3 contains 16 residues. Germline CDR1 reads SEHNR; CDR2 reads FQNEAQ (reference sequence). This CDR3 reads CASSLAGTVGNQPQHF. The CDR3 DNA sequence: TGTGCCAGCAGCTTAGCTGGCACGGTAGGCAATCAGCCCCAGCATTTT.

V is TRBV6-1 and J is TRBJ2-2; D unresolved. CDR3 length equals 13 residues. Per germline, CDR1 MNHNS and CDR2 SASEGT. Deletions cut 1 base from V and 4 bases from J, with 4 bases between. The CDR3 nucleotides read TGTGCCAGCAGTGAAGGGGGCACCGGGGAGCTGTTTTTT. Its protein is CASSEGGTGELFF.

This chain connects TRBV29-1 to TRBJ1-2, with TRBD1 identical over 7 bases. Germline CDR1 SQVTM, CDR2 ANQGSEA. The V segment lost 2 bases and the J segment 4 bases; nucleotides outside the gene matches: 7. The CDR3 loop spans 14 amino acids. Here the CDR3 DNA reads TGCAGCGTTGAATTCAGCCACAGGGGCTATGGCTACACCTTC. Residues: CSVEFSHRGYGYTF.

The J gene is TRBJ2-3, the V gene TRBV30, with TRBD2 matching over 14 bases. CDR1 is GTSNPN and CDR2 is SVGIG in the germline V gene (reference sequence). Trimming cost V 0 bases and J 0 bases; bases outside gene matches: 11. This CDR3 has 20 amino acids. CDR3 sequence reads: CAWSVRLAGGQQSSTDTQYF. DNA of the CDR3: TGTGCCTGGAGTGTCCGACTAGCGGGGGGGCAGCAATCTAGCACAGATACGCAGTATTTT.